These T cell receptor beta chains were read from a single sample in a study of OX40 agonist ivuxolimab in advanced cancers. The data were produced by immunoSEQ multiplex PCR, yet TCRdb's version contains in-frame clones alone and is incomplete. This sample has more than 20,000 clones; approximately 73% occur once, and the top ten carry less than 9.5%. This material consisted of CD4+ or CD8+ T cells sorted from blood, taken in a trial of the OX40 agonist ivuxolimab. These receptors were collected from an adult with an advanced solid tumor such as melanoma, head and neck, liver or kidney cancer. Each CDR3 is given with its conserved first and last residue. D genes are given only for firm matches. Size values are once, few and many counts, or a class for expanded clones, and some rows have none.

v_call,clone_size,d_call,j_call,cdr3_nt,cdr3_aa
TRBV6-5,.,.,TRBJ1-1,TGTGCCAGCCCCCTGGCGGAGGCTTTCTTT,CASPLAEAFF
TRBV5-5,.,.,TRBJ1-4,TGTGCCAGCAGCTTGGAACCAGCAACTAATGAAAAACTGTTTTTT,CASSLEPATNEKLFF
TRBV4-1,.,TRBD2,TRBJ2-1,TGCGCCAGCAGCCAAGACCGGACTAGCGGGGGGGCCGGGTCCTACAATGAGCAGTTCTTC,CASSQDRTSGGAGSYNEQFF
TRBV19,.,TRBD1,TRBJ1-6,TGTGCCAGGTGGAGGGGACAGGGGGCGAATTCACCCCTCCACTTT,CARWRGQGANSPLHF
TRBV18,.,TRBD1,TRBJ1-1,TGTGCCAGCTCACCACAGGGGGCCACTGAAGCTTTCTTT,CASSPQGATEAFF
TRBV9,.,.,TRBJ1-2,TGTGCCAGCAGCCCCCGGCCTTGGGACCGAAACTATGGCTACACCTTC,CASSPRPWDRNYGYTF
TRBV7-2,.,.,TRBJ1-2,TGTGCCAGCAGCCCAAGCCCTTCTAACTATGGCTACACCTTC,CASSPSPSNYGYTF
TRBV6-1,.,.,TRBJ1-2,TGTGCCAGCAGTGTCACCTACAGGGTAGAGGTCTATGGCTACACCTTC,CASSVTYRVEVYGYTF
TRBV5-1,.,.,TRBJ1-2,TGCGCCAGCAGCTTGGGTGCCGGGGTCAAGGCTTATGGCTACACCTTC,CASSLGAGVKAYGYTF
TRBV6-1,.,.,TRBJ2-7,TGTGCCAGCAGCCGAAATGCCGGGCTAGTCCACGAGCAGTACTTC,CASSRNAGLVHEQYF
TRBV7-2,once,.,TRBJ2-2,TGTGCCAGCAGCTTAGGGGGCCGGGCAACTGGGGAGCTGTTTTTT,CASSLGGRATGELFF
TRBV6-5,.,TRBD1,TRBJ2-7,TGTGCCAGCAGTTACTCAGGGACAGGGACGTACGAGCAGTACTTC,CASSYSGTGTYEQYF
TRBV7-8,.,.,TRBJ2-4,TGTGCCAGCAGCGTCGCCCTGGAGGGGACTGCCAAAAACATTCAGTACTTC,CASSVALEGTAKNIQYF
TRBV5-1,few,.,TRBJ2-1,TGCGCCAGCAGCTTGGTGTCAGGGTTTAACAATGAGCAGTTCTTC,CASSLVSGFNNEQFF
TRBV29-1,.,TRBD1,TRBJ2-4,TGCAGCGTTGAAGTGGGACAGGGTATCAAAAACATTCAGTACTTC,CSVEVGQGIKNIQYF
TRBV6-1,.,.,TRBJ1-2,TGTGCCAGCAGTGACAGAACAGGGATTGCATTAGACTATGGCTACACCTTC,CASSDRTGIALDYGYTF
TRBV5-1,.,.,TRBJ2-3,TGCGCCAGCGTCCCCTCCGGGGGTTCTAGCACAGATACGCAGTATTTT,CASVPSGGSSTDTQYF
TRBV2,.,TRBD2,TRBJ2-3,TGTGCCAGCAGTGTCGGGGGGGATACGCAGTATTTT,CASSVGGDTQYF
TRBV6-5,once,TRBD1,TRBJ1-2,TGTGCCAGCAGTTCCGGACAGGGGGCCAAAAATGGCTACACCTTC,CASSSGQGAKNGYTF
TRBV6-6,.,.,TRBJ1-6,TGTGCCAGCAGTTCATCCCGGCGGGACTCACCCCTCCACTTT,CASSSSRRDSPLHF
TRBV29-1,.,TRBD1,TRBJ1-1,TGCAGCGTGGCACAGGGGAGCACTGAAGCTTTCTTT,CSVAQGSTEAFF
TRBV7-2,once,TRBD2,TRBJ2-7,TGTGCCAGCAGCTTAGCCGTCCGTGGGGGGGGCTACGAGCAGTACTTC,CASSLAVRGGGYEQYF
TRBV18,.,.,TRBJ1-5,TGTGCCAGCTCACCAAATGAAGATCAGCCCCAGCATTTT,CASSPNEDQPQHF
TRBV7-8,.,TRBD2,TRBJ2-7,TGTGCCAGCAGCCCCCTAGCGGGGGGAAGCTACGAGCAGTACTTC,CASSPLAGGSYEQYF
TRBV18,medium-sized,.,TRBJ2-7,TGTGCCAGCTCAGCTCGGGACGGGACCTACGAGCAGTACTTC,CASSARDGTYEQYF
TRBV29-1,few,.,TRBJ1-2,TGCAGCGTTGCGCGAGGGGCAAGCGGCTACACCTTC,CSVARGASGYTF
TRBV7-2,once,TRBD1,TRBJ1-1,TGTGCCAGCAGCTCAATGGGACAGGGGGCAGTGGGAAACACTGAAGCTTTCTTT,CASSSMGQGAVGNTEAFF
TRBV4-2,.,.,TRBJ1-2,TGTGCCAGCAGCCAAGATTATACCTCTAACTATGGCTACACCTTC,CASSQDYTSNYGYTF
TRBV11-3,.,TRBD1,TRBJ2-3,TGTGCCAGCAGTCGTGGGTACGGGAAACAGGGGGGCACAGATACGCAGTATTTT,CASSRGYGKQGGTDTQYF
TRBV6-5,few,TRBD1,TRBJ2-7,TGTGCCAGCAGCATACAGGGGAATCCCAACGAGCAGTACTTC,CASSIQGNPNEQYF
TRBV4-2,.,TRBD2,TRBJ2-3,TGTGCCAGCAGCCAGGAGCTGGGGACTAGCGGGGGCCCGGGCGCAGATACGCAGTATTTT,CASSQELGTSGGPGADTQYF
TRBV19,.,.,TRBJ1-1,TGTGCCAGTAGTATAGACAGGGTGAACACTGAAGCTTTCTTT,CASSIDRVNTEAFF
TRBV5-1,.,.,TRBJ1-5,TGCGCCAGCAGCTTGGGTGGGGGAGCCCCAAACAATCAGCCCCAGCATTTT,CASSLGGGAPNNQPQHF
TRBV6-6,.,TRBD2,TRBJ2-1,TGTGCCAGCAGTACTCGGACTAGCGGGGGGAATGAGCAGTTCTTC,CASSTRTSGGNEQFF
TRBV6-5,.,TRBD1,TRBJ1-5,TGTGCCAGCAGTGCGACAGGGACAAGCAATCAGCCCCAGCATTTT,CASSATGTSNQPQHF
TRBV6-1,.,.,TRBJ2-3,TGTGCCAGCCCCACGGATGGCACAGATACGCAGTATTTT,CASPTDGTDTQYF
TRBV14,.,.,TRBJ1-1,TGTGCCAGCAGCCGCGGACACCTGAACACTGAAGCTTTCTTT,CASSRGHLNTEAFF
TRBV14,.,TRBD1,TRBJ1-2,TGTGCCAGCAGCCCCAGACAGGGAGGAGGCTATGGCTACACCTTC,CASSPRQGGGYGYTF
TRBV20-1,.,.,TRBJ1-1,TGCAGTTCCACAGGGAACACTGAAGCTTTCTTT,CSSTGNTEAFF
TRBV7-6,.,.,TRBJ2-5,TGTGCCAGCAGCTATAGGACCCAAGAGACCCAGTACTTC,CASSYRTQETQYF
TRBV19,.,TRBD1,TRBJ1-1,TGTGCCAGTAGTACGGGACAGGGGGTTAGAACTGAAGCTTTCTTT,CASSTGQGVRTEAFF